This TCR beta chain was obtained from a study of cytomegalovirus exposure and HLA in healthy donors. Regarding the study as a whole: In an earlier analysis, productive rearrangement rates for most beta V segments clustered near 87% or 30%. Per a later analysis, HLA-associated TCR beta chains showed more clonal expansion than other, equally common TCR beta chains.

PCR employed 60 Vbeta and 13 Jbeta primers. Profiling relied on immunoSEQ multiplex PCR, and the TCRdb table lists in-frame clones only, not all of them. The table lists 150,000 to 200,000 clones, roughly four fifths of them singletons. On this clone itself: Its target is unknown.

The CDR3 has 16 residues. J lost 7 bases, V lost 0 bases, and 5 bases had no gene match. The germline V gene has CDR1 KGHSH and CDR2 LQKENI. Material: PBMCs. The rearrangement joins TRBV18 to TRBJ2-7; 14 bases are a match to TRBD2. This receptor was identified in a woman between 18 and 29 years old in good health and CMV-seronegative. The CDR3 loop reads CASSPPGLAGAREQYF. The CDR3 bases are TGTGCCAGCTCACCACCGGGACTAGCGGGAGCGAGAGAGCAGTACTTC.